The entry below describes one T cell receptor (beta chain). Its antigen is undetermined. The germline CDR1 and CDR2 sequences are SNHLY and FYNNEI. The V end lost 5 bases, the J end lost 4 bases, and 20 bases lay between the germline ends. The CDR3 runs 16 residues. The sample comes from a study of T cell responses to AZD1222 COVID-19 vaccine. Whole-study results and caveats: Unmutated variant regions reportedly attract nearly half of all spike-specific TCRs. Spike regions recognized by vaccine-associated CD4 TCRs spanned the protein, led by 160-218 and 743-854. No day 14 peak samples; only post-peak repertoires were characterized.

Only in-frame clones appear in the TCRdb table, and some are missing; sequencing was by immunoSEQ multiplex PCR. Of some 170,000 clones in the sample, less than 90% were seen once. J is TRBJ1-2 and V is TRBV2; no firm D call. This clonotype was obtained from an adult in good health. This material consisted of peripheral blood, taken on day 0 of AZD1222 vaccination. The CDR3 nucleotides are TGTGCCAGCAGTTATATCCAAAAGGCGAGAAGCTATGGCTACACCTTC. Translated: CASSYIQKARSYGYTF. Drawing the rest from reference TRBV2 and TRBJ1-2, the complete variable domain is EPEVTQTPSHQVTQMGQEVILRCVPISNHLYFYWYRQILGQKVEFLVSFYNNEISEKSEIFDDQFSVERPDGSNFTLKIRSTKLEDSAMYFCASSYIQKARSYGYTFGSGTRLTVV.